The 3 T cell receptor beta chains below all came from one sample that was sequenced in a study of T cells in narcolepsy. This table comes from immunoSEQ multiplex PCR, and its TCRdb copy is limited to in-frame clones, with some not included. The data hold about 34,000 clones, with 81% observed a single time. Sequences were obtained from memory (CD45RA-) CD4+ T cells from blood. Receptor source: a human donor in good health.

The chain combines TRBV7-5 with TRBJ2-7; the listed D gene, TRBD2, was not tested against the DNA. TRBV7-5 is annotated as a pseudogene. The CDR3 runs 16 residues. CDR3 sequence reads: CVRSLVTEPITYEQYF. In nucleotides, the CDR3 is TGTGTCAGAAGCTTAGTTACGGAGCCCATTACCTACGAGCAGTACTTC.

This rearrangement joins TRBV19 to TRBJ2-1, with TRBD2 as a possible D gene (5 bases). Trimming left V 11 bases short and J 6 bases short, with 11 bases between. The CDR3 is 11 amino acids. Germline V CDR1 and CDR2: LNHDA, SQIVND (reference sequence). The CDR3 sequence: CASGGRNEQFF. The CDR3, as DNA: TGTGCCTCCGGCGGGCGCAATGAGCAGTTCTTC.

This clone is a singleton in its sample. This chain uses TRBV7-9 with TRBJ1-5, with D perhaps matching TRBD1 (6 bases). With 4 bases removed from V and 11 bases from J, the gap between germline ends came to 24 bases. Germline loops: CDR1 SEHNR, CDR2 FQNEAQ (reference sequence). This CDR3 spans 16 amino acids. The CDR3 protein is CASSSSDQGSIPAQHF. In nucleotides, the CDR3 is TGTGCCAGCAGCTCCTCCGATCAGGGGAGTATACCAGCCCAGCATTTT.